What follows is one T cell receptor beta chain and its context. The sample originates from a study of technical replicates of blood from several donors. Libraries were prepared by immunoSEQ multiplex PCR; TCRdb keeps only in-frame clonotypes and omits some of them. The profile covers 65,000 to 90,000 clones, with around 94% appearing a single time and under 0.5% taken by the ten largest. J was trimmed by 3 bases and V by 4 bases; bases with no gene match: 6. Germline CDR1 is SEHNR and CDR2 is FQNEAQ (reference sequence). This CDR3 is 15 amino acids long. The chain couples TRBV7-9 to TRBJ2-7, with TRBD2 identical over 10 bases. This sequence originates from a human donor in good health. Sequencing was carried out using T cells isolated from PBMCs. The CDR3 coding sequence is TGTGCCAGCAGCTCAGGGGGACTAGCGAGCTACGAGCAGTACTTC. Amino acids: CASSSGGLASYEQYF.